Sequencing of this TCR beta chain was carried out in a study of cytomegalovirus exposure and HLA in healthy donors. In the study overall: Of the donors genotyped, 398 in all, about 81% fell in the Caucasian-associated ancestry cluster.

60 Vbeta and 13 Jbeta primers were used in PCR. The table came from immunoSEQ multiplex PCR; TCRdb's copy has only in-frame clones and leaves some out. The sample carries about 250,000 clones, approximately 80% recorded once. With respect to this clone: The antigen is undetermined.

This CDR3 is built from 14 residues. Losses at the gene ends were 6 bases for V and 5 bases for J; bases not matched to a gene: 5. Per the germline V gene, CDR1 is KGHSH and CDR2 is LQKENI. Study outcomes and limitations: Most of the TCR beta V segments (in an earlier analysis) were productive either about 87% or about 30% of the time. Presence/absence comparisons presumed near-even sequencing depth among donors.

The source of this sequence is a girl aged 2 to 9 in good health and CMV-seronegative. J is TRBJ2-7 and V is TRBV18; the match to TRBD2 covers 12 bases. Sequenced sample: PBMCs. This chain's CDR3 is CASSPTSGGDEQYF. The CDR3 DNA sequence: TGTGCCAGCTCCCCGACTAGCGGGGGAGACGAGCAGTACTTC.